This T cell receptor beta chain was recorded in a study of cytomegalovirus exposure and HLA in healthy donors. Those who donated were healthy bone marrow donors. Study outcomes and limitations: Donor immune exposure was known only as CMV serostatus. In a later analysis, TCR beta V- and J-gene trimming was associated with a missense DCLRE1C variant.

The trim removed 0 bases at V and 9 bases at J, leaving 10 bases unmatched. CDR1 is LGHNA, CDR2 YSLEER, per germline. This CDR3 is built from 17 residues. The PCR employed 60 Vbeta primers together with 13 Jbeta primers. Assay used: immunoSEQ multiplex PCR; TCRdb lists only in-frame clones, some missing. The sample records about 130,000 clones, approximately 80% being singletons. With respect to this clone: Its antigen is not identified.

The chain couples TRBV4-3 to TRBJ2-5; 13 nucleotides match TRBD2. The TCR originated in a girl aged 2 to 9 in good health and CMV-seronegative. The sequenced sample consisted of PBMCs. The CDR3 DNA sequence: TGCGCCAGCAGCCAAGATCCACGACTAGCGGGGGGTCTGCCCCAGTACTTC. Its translation is CASSQDPRLAGGLPQYF.